This T cell receptor (beta chain) was recorded in a study of T cells in Graves' hyperthyroidism and ophthalmopathy. The germline V gene encodes CDR1 KGHSH and CDR2 LQKENI. This CDR3 has 17 residues. V lost 6 bases to trimming and J lost 2 bases, with 22 bases between them. Details on this clonotype: Since no conserved phenylalanine or tryptophan closes the CDR3, a read error is the likely cause.

Diagnosis relied on clinical symptoms, serum thyroxine and TRAb, thyroid ultrasound and orbital computed tomography. Regions amplified from RNA transcripts were the TCR beta CDR3 regions. Initially, a first-round RT-PCR of the TCR CDR3 employed the HTBI primer set. TCRdb called the multiplex PCR reads again in MiXCR, with one record for every CDR3 protein. The sample lists more than 300,000 distinct CDR3 sequences, approximately 15% occurring once. The gene calls are TRBV18 and TRBJ2-5; D is uncertain. The sample consisted of blood. The receptor was derived from a woman aged 25 to 39 with Graves' hyperthyroidism. CDR3 region: CASSPLDLKPTQETQYL. The CDR3 region has the DNA TGTGCCAGCTCGCCCCTAGACCTAAAACCTACACAAGAGACCCAGTACCTC.